These 19 T cell receptor beta chains came from one sample sequenced in a study of shared clonotypes between healthy human individuals. The data were produced by immunoSEQ multiplex PCR, yet TCRdb's version contains in-frame clones alone and is incomplete. The sample yields 1.6 million or so clones, roughly 96% seen once. Sequencing input: naive CD4+ T cells sorted from blood. Subset denoted: CD45RA+ positively selected. The receptors were gathered from a man between 25 and 39 years old in good health.

The V and J genes are TRBV20-1 and TRBJ2-7; D possibly corresponds to TRBD1 (6 bases). Germline V gene lookup returns CDR1 DFQATT and CDR2 SNEGSKA (reference sequence). The V end lost 6 bases, the J end lost 6 bases, and 12 bases lay between the germline ends. This CDR3 contains 11 residues. As DNA, the CDR3 is TGCAGTGCAGACCCAGGGGTCGAGCAGTACTTC. Protein product: CSADPGVEQYF.

The chain carries TRBV19 and TRBJ1-5, with D hard to call. This CDR3 region has 14 residues. The germline V and J ends were trimmed by 8 bases and 5 bases, with 16 bases remaining between them. In germline, CDR1 is LNHDA, CDR2 SQIVND (reference sequence). CDR3 DNA: TGTGCCAGTTCCTCGTTGGGAGGGTATCAGCCCCAGCATTTT. It yields the protein CASSSLGGYQPQHF.

For this clone: At the DNA level, this CDR3 is encoded by other sequences in the same sample as well. The rearrangement uses TRBV19 and TRBJ1-2; D is uncertain. The CDR3 length is 12 residues. The V end lost 1 base, the J end lost 2 bases, and 2 bases lay between the germline ends. CDR1 LNHDA and CDR2 SQIVND come from the germline V gene (reference sequence). The chain's CDR3 is CASSIVNYGYTF. CDR3 bases: TGTGCCAGTAGTATAGTCAACTATGGCTACACCTTC. Variable domain in full (rest from reference TRBV19 and TRBJ1-2): DGGITQSPKYLFRKEGQNVTLSCEQNLNHDAMYWYRQDPGQGLRLIYYSQIVNDFQKGDIAEGYSVSREKKESFPLTVTSAQKNPTAFYLCASSIVNYGYTFGSGTRLTVV.

The rearrangement joins TRBV5-1 to TRBJ1-5; D unclear. Per the germline V gene, CDR1 is SGHRS and CDR2 is YFSETQ. This CDR3 has 14 amino acids. With 3 bases removed from V and 2 bases from J, the gap between germline ends came to 9 bases. CDR3 sequence reads: CASSSSSGNQPQHF. CDR3 nucleotide sequence: TGCGCCAGCAGCTCCTCGTCCGGCAATCAGCCCCAGCATTTT. Complete variable domain (other parts from reference TRBV5-1 and TRBJ1-5): KAGVTQTPRYLIKTRGQQVTLSCSPISGHRSVSWYQQTPGQGLQFLFEYFSETQRNKGNFPGRFSGRQFSNSRSEMNVSTLELGDSALYLCASSSSSGNQPQHFGDGTRLSIL.

This sequence joins TRBV10-3 and TRBJ2-2, with D possibly matching TRBD1 (6 bases). Per germline, CDR1 ENHRY and CDR2 SYGVKD. This CDR3 has 17 amino acids. The V end was cut by 3 bases, the J end by 1 base, with 15 bases between. CDR3 coding DNA: TGTGCCATCAGTGAAGGCAGGGGCCCGAAGAACACCGGGGAGCTGTTTTTT. Protein sequence: CAISEGRGPKNTGELFF.

The chain couples TRBV7-8 to TRBJ1-4; D ambiguous. The CDR3 length is 17 residues. Germline CDR1 reads SGHVS; CDR2 reads FQNEAQ. The ends were cut back, 0 bases at V and 3 bases at J, with 14 bases in the middle. The CDR3 DNA is TGTGCCAGCAGCTTAGCGGCACTTCCCATATCTAATGAAAAACTGTTTTTT. It is translated as CASSLAALPISNEKLFF.

The gene calls are TRBV2 and TRBJ1-4, with 7 bases that match TRBD1. CDR1 and CDR2 (germline): SNHLY, FYNNEI. The CDR3 contains 13 residues. Trimming at V came to 3 bases and at J to 8 bases, leaving 3 bases not matched to a gene. Here the CDR3 reads CASSDRGSEKLFF. The CDR3 coding sequence is TGTGCCAGCAGTGACAGGGGGTCCGAAAAACTGTTTTTT.

The chain couples TRBV19 to TRBJ2-3, with 12 bases identical to TRBD1. CDR1 is LNHDA, CDR2 SQIVND, per germline (reference sequence). The CDR3 is made up of 19 amino acids. The junction had 21 bases not matched to a gene; V was cut back by 6 bases and J by 8 bases. This CDR3 is CASRSVGQGALGGAGTQYF. The CDR3 coding sequence is TGTGCCAGTAGGTCCGTGGGACAGGGGGCGCTTGGTGGCGCGGGTACGCAGTATTTT.

This chain joins TRBV6-1 and TRBJ1-1; TRBD1 might be the D (6 bases). With 4 bases removed from V and 6 bases from J, the gap between germline ends came to 9 bases. CDR3 size: 12 residues. CDR1 and CDR2 (germline): MNHNS, SASEGT. The CDR3 bases are TGTGCCAGCAGTGGGGGGGGCGCTGAAGCTTTCTTT. Translating gives CASSGGGAEAFF.

Written as DNA, the CDR3 is TGTGCCAGCAGCGTAGCCTACTCCAATGAGCAGTTCTTC. Encoded protein: CASSVAYSNEQFF. V and J are TRBV9 and TRBJ2-1, with unresolved D. The V end lost 0 bases, the J end lost 6 bases, and 7 bases lay between the germline ends. Germline V lookup: CDR1 SGDLS, CDR2 YYNGEE. CDR3 size: 13 residues.

To note about this clone: This sample includes further DNA sequences coding for the same CDR3. The V and J genes are TRBV6-5 and TRBJ2-1; tentatively, D is TRBD1 or TRBD2 (5 bases each). Trimming took 6 bases from V and 7 from J, leaving 7 bases between them. Germline CDR1 and CDR2: MNHEY and SVGAGI. The CDR3 is 11 amino acids. CDR3 residues: CASRGVNEQFF. For the CDR3, the DNA is TGTGCCAGCAGGGGGGTTAATGAGCAGTTCTTC.

The chain uses TRBV10-2 and TRBJ2-7; a weak D match, TRBD1 (6 bases). V lost 9 bases, J lost 1 base, and 16 bases lay in between. The germline CDR1 and CDR2 sequences are WSHSY and SAAADI. CDR3 length equals 14 residues. The CDR3 reads CASSNREFSYEQYF. CDR3 in DNA: TGCGCCAGTAGCAACAGGGAGTTTTCCTACGAGCAGTACTTC.

This chain connects TRBV5-4 to TRBJ2-1, with 12 nucleotides matching TRBD2. The CDR3 length is 18 residues. The V gene end was trimmed by 4 bases and the J gene end by 7 bases; junction bases not matched to a gene: 15. The germline CDR1 and CDR2 sequences are SGHNT and YYREEE (reference sequence). This CDR3 reads CASSNQTSGSFPSNEQFF. The CDR3 DNA is TGTGCCAGCAGCAACCAGACTAGCGGGAGTTTCCCTTCTAATGAGCAGTTCTTC.

This clone was seen once. V is TRBV4-2 and J is TRBJ2-1; tentative D call: TRBD2 (7 bases). This CDR3 spans 16 amino acids. Per germline, CDR1 LGHNA and CDR2 YNFKEQ. Trimming pared 4 bases from V and 4 bases from J, leaving 17 bases between. This CDR3 reads CASSRLGGGGYNEQFF. As DNA, the CDR3 is TGTGCCAGCAGCCGTTTGGGGGGAGGGGGTTACAATGAGCAGTTCTTC.

The rearrangement uses TRBV7-8 and TRBJ2-2, with TRBD2 matching 8 bases. The CDR3 spans 16 residues. Trimming took 2 bases from V and 4 from J; bases not matched to a gene: 6. Germline CDR1 SGHVS, CDR2 FQNEAQ. The CDR3 spells CASSLSPLAGTGELFF. The CDR3 bases are TGTGCCAGCAGCTTAAGCCCCCTAGCGGGCACCGGGGAGCTGTTTTTT.

The V call is TRBV28, the J call TRBJ1-1; a possible D gene is TRBD1 (5 bases). Trimming removed 6 bases from V and 2 bases from J, with 10 bases in between. CDR3 length equals 13 residues. CDR1 MDHEN and CDR2 SYDVKM come from the germline V gene. CDR3 nucleotide sequence: TGTGCCAGCAGCCGGAGGACAAACACTGAAGCTTTCTTT. Translated, it gives CASSRRTNTEAFF. Drawing the rest from reference TRBV28 and TRBJ1-1, the complete variable domain is DVKVTQSSRYLVKRTGEKVFLECVQDMDHENMFWYRQDPGLGLRLIYFSYDVKMKEKGDIPEGYSVSREKKERFSLILESASTNQTSMYLCASSRRTNTEAFFGQGTRLTVV.

CDR3 protein: CASSLSGGNTIYF. The CDR3, as DNA: TGTGCCAGCAGCTTATCCGGCGGAAACACCATATATTTT. V is TRBV11-3 and J is TRBJ1-3; D uncertain. The germline CDR1 and CDR2 sequences are SGHNT and YENEEA. Trimming pared 2 bases from V and 4 bases from J, leaving 6 bases between. The CDR3 length is 13 residues.

The CDR3 here is CASSPPGGRRPYNEQFF. The CDR3 nucleotides are TGTGCCAGCAGCCCTCCTGGCGGGAGGCGACCCTACAATGAGCAGTTCTTC. The V and J genes are TRBV14 and TRBJ2-1, with 8 bases matching TRBD2. The ends lost 4 bases at V and 2 bases at J; junction bases unmatched: 10. The germline gives CDR1 SGHDN, CDR2 FVKESK. The CDR3 is 17 amino acids.

The chain couples TRBV2 to TRBJ1-4; D is perhaps TRBD1 (5 bases). V was pared by 9 bases and J by 7 bases, with 12 bases between. The CDR3 is 12 amino acids. Germline CDR1 and CDR2: SNHLY and FYNNEI. CDR3 loop: CASHRDAEKLFF. The CDR3 DNA reads TGTGCCAGTCACCGGGACGCTGAAAAACTGTTTTTT. Together with reference TRBV2 and TRBJ1-4, the CDR3 gives the full variable domain: EPEVTQTPSHQVTQMGQEVILRCVPISNHLYFYWYRQILGQKVEFLVSFYNNEISEKSEIFDDQFSVERPDGSNFTLKIRSTKLEDSAMYFCASHRDAEKLFFGSGTQLSVL.